This TCR beta chain comes out of a study of shared clonotypes between healthy human individuals. The study enrolled healthy HIV-negative adults without recent acute infections or vaccinations as donors. General observations from the study: Blood was the only sampled material, and tissue repertoires likely differ.

For each subset, genomic DNA was distributed in equal portions over several immunoSEQ plates. In the authors' methods: ImmunoSEQ gave junction-only sequences without quality scores, so filtering differed. Assay: immunoSEQ multiplex PCR; the TCRdb copy retains only in-frame clones and omits some. Clone size and V and J calls were adopted from that table, with D and trimming inferred from the DNA. The table lists hundreds of thousands of clones, roughly 79% of them singletons. The CDR3 length is 15 residues. This clone was detected only a few times. Its specificity is unknown. J is TRBJ2-5 and V is TRBV21-1; TRBD2, the table's D call, was not compared with the DNA. TRBV21-1 corresponds to a pseudogene. The source material was PBMCs. The TCR originated in a woman in her thirties or forties in good health. Some clones in this sample may be carry-over from other donors' samples. CDR3 in amino acids: CASTPTSGSQETQYF. CDR3 sequence (DNA): TGTGCCAGCACGCCTACTAGCGGGAGTCAAGAGACCCAGTACTTC.